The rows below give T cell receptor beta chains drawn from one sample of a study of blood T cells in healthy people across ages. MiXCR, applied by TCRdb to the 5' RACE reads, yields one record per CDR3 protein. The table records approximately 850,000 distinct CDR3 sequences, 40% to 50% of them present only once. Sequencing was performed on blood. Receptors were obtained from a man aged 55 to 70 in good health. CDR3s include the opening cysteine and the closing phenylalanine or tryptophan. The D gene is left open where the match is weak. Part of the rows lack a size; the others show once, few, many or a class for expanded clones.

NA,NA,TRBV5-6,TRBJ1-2,CASSTRQYGYTF,TGTGCCAGCAGCACAAGACAGTATGGCTACACCTTC
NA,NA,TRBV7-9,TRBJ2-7,CASSPRTINEQYF,TGTGCCAGCAGCCCCCGGACTATAAACGAGCAGTACTTC
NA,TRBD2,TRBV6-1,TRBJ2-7,CASSLRLAGDEQYF,TGTGCCAGCAGTCTACGACTAGCGGGGGACGAGCAGTACTTC
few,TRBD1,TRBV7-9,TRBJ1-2,CASRGTGLGCTF,TGTGCCAGCAGAGGGACAGGGTTAGGATGCACCTTC
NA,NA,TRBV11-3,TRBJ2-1,CASSSRDGTYNEQFF,TGTGCCAGCAGCAGCCGGGACGGGACCTACAATGAGCAGTTCTTC
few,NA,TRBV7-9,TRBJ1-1,CASSLGGQSNTEAFF,TGTGCCAGCAGCTTAGGGGGCCAGTCGAACACTGAAGCTTTCTTT
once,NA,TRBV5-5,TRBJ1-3,CASSFGLRGIGNTIYF,TGTGCCAGCAGCTTTGGGTTAAGAGGGATTGGAAACACCATATATTTT
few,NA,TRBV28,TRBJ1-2,CASSLPGSNYGYTF,TGTGCCAGCAGTTTACCAGGGTCGAACTATGGCTACACCTTC
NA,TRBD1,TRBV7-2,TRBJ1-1,CASRGQGGMNTEAFF,TGTGCCAGCAGGGGACAGGGGGGAATGAACACTGAAGCTTTCTTT
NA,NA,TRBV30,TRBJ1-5,CAWSVRQRNQPQHF,TGTGCCTGGAGTGTACGACAGCGCAATCAGCCCCAGCATTTT
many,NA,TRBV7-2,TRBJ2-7,CASSLASDFAYEQYF,TGTGCCAGCAGCTTGGCCTCGGACTTCGCCTACGAGCAGTACTTC
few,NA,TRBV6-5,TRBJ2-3,CASRRGSTDTQYF,TGTGCCAGCAGGAGGGGTAGCACAGATACGCAGTATTTT
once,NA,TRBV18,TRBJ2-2,CASSPPGVGDTGELFF,TGTGCCAGCTCGCCACCCGGGGTTGGTGACACCGGGGAGCTGTTTTTT
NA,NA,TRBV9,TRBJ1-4,CASSGRSEKLFF,TGTGCCAGCAGCGGTAGGAGTGAAAAACTGTTTTTT
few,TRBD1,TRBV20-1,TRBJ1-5,CSASGTGYGQPQHF,TGCAGTGCTTCCGGGACAGGGTACGGCCAGCCCCAGCATTTT
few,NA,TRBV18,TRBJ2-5,CASSPRIGTQYF,TGTGCCAGCTCACCAAGGATTGGGACCCAGTACTTC
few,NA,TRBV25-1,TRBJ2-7,CASSAGAGGQYF,TGTGCCAGCAGTGCCGGGGCCGGGGGGCAGTACTTC
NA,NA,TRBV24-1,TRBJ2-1,CATSDLNQNEQFF,TGTGCCACCAGTGATTTGAACCAGAATGAGCAGTTCTTC
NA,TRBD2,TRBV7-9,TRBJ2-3,CASSLVLAGRNTDTQYF,TGTGCCAGCAGCTTAGTTCTAGCGGGGAGAAACACAGATACGCAGTATTTT
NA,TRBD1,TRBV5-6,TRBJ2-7,CASSLSGTGRHEQYF,TGTGCCAGCAGCTTGTCGGGGACAGGGAGGCACGAGCAGTACTTC
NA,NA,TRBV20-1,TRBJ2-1,CSARDADGAPYNEQFF,TGCAGTGCTAGAGACGCAGACGGAGCCCCCTACAATGAGCAGTTCTTC
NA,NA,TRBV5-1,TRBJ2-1,CASSLVTGSPNEQFF,TGCGCCAGCAGCTTGGTAACAGGGTCCCCTAATGAGCAGTTCTTC
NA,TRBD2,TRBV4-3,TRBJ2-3,CASSSRGDTDTQYF,TGCGCCAGCAGCTCTCGGGGGGACACAGATACGCAGTATTTT
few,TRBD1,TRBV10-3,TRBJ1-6,CAIRGQGSDNSPLHF,TGTGCCATCAGAGGACAGGGTTCCGATAATTCACCCCTCCACTTT
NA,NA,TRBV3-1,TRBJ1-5,CASSASEGAINQPQHF,TGTGCCAGCAGCGCATCCGAGGGCGCCATCAATCAGCCCCAGCATTTT
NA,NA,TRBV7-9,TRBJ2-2,CASSSTGELFF,TGTGCCAGCAGCAGCACCGGGGAGCTGTTTTTT
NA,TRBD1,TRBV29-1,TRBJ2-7,CSASMTGQTYEQYF,TGCAGCGCCTCCATGACAGGGCAGACCTACGAGCAGTACTTC
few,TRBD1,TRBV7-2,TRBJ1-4,CASSLARQGQGKLFF,TGTGCCAGCAGCTTAGCTAGACAGGGGCAAGGAAAACTGTTTTTT
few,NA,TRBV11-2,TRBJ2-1,CASSAGEYNEQFF,TGTGCCAGCAGCGCCGGGGAATACAATGAGCAGTTCTTC
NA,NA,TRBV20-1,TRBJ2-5,CSAREGVEQYF,TGCAGTGCTAGAGAGGGGGTTGAGCAGTACTTC
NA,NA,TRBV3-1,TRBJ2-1,CASSQGLPGEQFF,TGTGCCAGCAGCCAAGGACTCCCGGGTGAGCAGTTCTTC
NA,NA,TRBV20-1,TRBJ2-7,CSAGKVYEQYF,TGCAGTGCAGGGAAAGTGTACGAGCAGTACTTC
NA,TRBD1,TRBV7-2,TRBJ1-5,CASSLGSGGTYQPQHF,TGTGCCAGCAGCTTAGGATCAGGGGGCACATATCAGCCCCAGCATTTT
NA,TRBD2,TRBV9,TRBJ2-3,CASSVTGGPSTDTQYF,TGTGCCAGCAGCGTAACGGGGGGGCCTAGCACAGATACGCAGTATTTT
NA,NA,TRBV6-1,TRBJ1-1,CASSTRLGTEAFF,TGTGCCAGCAGTACCCGGTTGGGGACTGAAGCTTTCTTT
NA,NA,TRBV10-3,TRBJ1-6,CAISESGGDSPLHF,TGTGCCATCAGTGAGTCGGGCGGGGATTCACCCCTCCACTTT
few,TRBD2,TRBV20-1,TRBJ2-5,CSAESSGGAGETQYF,TGCAGTGCAGAGAGTAGCGGGGGGGCCGGGGAGACCCAGTACTTC
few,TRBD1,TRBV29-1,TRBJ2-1,CSALGQGAYNEQFF,TGCAGCGCCTTAGGGCAGGGGGCCTACAATGAGCAGTTCTTC
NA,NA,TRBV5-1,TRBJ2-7,CASSLAGSDGAYEQYF,TGCGCCAGCAGCTTGGCCGGTTCGGACGGCGCCTACGAGCAGTACTTC
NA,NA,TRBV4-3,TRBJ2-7,CASSQESEERSYNEQYF,TGCGCCAGCAGCCAAGAATCCGAGGAAAGGTCCTACAATGAGCAGTACTTC
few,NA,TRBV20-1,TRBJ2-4,CSAHDLGTKNIQYF,TGCAGTGCCCACGATTTGGGGACCAAAAACATTCAGTACTTC
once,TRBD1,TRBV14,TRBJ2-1,CASSRSPGTAASNEQFF,TGTGCCAGCAGCCGAAGCCCCGGGACAGCGGCCTCCAATGAGCAGTTCTTC
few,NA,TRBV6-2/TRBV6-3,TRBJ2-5,CASSYSKTLRFQYF,TGTGCCAGCAGTTACTCGAAAACACTCCGTTTCCAGTACTTC
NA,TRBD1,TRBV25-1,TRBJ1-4,CASSRGPEEKLFF,TGTGCCAGCAGCAGGGGGCCTGAGGAAAAACTGTTTTTT
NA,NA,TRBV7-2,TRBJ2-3,CASSFQRMINADTQYF,TGTGCCAGCAGCTTTCAAAGAATGATTAACGCAGATACGCAGTATTTT
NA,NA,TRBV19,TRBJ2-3,CASSGGTADTQYF,TGTGCCAGTAGTGGGGGGACCGCGGATACGCAGTATTTT
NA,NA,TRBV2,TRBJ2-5,CASSPRLVQETQYF,TGTGCCAGCAGCCCTAGACTTGTACAAGAGACCCAGTACTTC
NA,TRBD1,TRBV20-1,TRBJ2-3,CSASQGTGDFTDTQYF,TGCAGTGCTAGTCAAGGGACAGGGGATTTCACAGATACGCAGTATTTT
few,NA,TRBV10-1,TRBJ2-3,CASSESGHVTDTQYF,TGCGCCAGCAGTGAGTCGGGACATGTAACAGATACGCAGTATTTT
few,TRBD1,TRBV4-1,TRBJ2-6,CASSQLGQGINSGANVLTF,TGCGCCAGCAGCCAACTGGGACAGGGGATCAACTCTGGGGCCAACGTCCTGACTTTC
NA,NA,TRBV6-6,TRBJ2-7,CASSSGSGRGAYEQYF,TGTGCCAGCAGTTCCGGGTCTGGGAGGGGGGCCTACGAGCAGTACTTC
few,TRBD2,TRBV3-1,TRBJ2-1,CASSQEGGGGAHNEQFF,TGTGCCAGCAGCCAAGAAGGGGGCGGGGGGGCCCACAATGAGCAGTTCTTC
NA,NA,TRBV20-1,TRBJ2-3,CSARDQTRRTDTQYF,TGCAGTGCTAGAGATCAAACCCGGCGGACAGATACGCAGTATTTT
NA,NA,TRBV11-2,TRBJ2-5,CASSPLPGYNEQYF,TGTGCCAGCAGCCCCCTACCAGGATACAATGAGCAGTACTTC